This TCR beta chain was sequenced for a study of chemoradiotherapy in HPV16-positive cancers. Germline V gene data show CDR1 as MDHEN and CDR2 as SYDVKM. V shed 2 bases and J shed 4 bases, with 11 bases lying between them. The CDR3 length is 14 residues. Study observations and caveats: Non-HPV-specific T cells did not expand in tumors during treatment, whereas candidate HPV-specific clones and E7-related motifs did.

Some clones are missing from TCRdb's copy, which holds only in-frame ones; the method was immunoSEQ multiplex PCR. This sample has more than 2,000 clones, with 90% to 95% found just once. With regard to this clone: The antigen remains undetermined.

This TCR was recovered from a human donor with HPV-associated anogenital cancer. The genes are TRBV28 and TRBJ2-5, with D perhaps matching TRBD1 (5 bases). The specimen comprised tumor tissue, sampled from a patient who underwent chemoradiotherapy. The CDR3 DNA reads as TGTGCCAGCAGTTTAAGTCCAGGGCCAGAGACCCAGTACTTC. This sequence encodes CASSLSPGPETQYF.